The text below deals with one T cell receptor beta chain. This entry comes from a study of blood T cell repertoires in COVID-19. Turning to the study itself: COVID-19 samples from acute and convalescent phases originated in the United States, Italy and Spain.

Under the authors' procedure: Estimated nucleated cell counts came from reference gene primer amplification. Generated by immunoSEQ multiplex PCR, the TCRdb table keeps only in-frame clones and is missing some. The V and J calls and the clone size are those of that table, but D and trimming were determined from the DNA. The table includes 55,000 to 65,000 clones, roughly 91% detected once. CDR3 length: 16 amino acids. Germline loops: CDR1 KGHSH, CDR2 LQKENI. The ends were cut back, 1 base at V and 0 bases at J, with 7 bases in the middle. The chain couples TRBV18 to TRBJ1-6; D gene uncertain. The sequenced sample was peripheral blood. The source is a human donor in a cohort sampled during active COVID-19. The CDR3 DNA sequence: TGTGCCAGCTCACCACAGACTAGCTCCTATAATTCACCCCTCCACTTT. Residues: CASSPQTSSYNSPLHF.